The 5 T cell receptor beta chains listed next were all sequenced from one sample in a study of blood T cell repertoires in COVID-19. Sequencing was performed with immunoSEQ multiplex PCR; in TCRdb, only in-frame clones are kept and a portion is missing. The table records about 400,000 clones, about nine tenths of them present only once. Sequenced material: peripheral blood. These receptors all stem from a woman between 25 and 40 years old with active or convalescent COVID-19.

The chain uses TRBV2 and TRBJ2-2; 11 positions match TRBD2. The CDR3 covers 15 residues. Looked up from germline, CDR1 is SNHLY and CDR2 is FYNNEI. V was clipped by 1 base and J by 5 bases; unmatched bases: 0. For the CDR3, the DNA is TGTGCCAGCAGTGAAGGACTAGCGGGGACCGGGGAGCTGTTTTTT. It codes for CASSEGLAGTGELFF. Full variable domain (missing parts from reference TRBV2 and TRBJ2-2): EPEVTQTPSHQVTQMGQEVILRCVPISNHLYFYWYRQILGQKVEFLVSFYNNEISEKSEIFDDQFSVERPDGSNFTLKIRSTKLEDSAMYFCASSEGLAGTGELFFGEGSRLTVL.

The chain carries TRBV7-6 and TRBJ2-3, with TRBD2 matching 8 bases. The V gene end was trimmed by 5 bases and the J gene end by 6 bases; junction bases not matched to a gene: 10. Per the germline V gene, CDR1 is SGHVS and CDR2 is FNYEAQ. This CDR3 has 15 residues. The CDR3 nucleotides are TGTGCCAGCAGCCACGGACTAGCCCCCCTCGATACGCAGTATTTT. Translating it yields CASSHGLAPLDTQYF.

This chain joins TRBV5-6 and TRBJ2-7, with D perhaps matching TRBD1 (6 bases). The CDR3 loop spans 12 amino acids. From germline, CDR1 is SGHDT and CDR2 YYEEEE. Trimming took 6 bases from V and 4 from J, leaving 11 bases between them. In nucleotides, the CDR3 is TGTGCCAGCAACAAAAGGGGGTACGAGCAGTACTTC. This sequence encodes CASNKRGYEQYF. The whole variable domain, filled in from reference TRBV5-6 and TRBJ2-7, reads DAGVTQSPTHLIKTRGQQVTLRCSPKSGHDTVSWYQQALGQGPQFIFQYYEEEERQRGNFPDRFSGHQFPNYSSELNVNALLLGDSALYLCASNKRGYEQYFGPGTRLTVT.

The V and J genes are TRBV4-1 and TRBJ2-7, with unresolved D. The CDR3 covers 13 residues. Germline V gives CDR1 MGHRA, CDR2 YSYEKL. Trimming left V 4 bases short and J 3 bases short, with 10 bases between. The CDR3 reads CASSPLENYEQYF. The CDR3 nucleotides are TGCGCCAGCAGCCCCCTCGAGAACTACGAGCAGTACTTC.

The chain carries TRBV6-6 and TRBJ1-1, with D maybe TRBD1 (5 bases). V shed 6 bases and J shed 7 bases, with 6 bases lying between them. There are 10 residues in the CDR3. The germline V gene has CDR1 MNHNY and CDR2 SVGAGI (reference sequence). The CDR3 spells CASRGGEAFF. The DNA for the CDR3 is TGTGCCAGCAGGGGGGGTGAAGCTTTCTTT.